A selection of T cell receptor beta chains follows, all from one sample in a study of T cells in Graves' hyperthyroidism and ophthalmopathy. TCRdb reanalysed the multiplex PCR reads using MiXCR and keeps one entry per CDR3 protein. The table records approximately 740,000 distinct CDR3 sequences, roughly 15% of them present only once. Sequenced: blood. These receptors were collected from a young woman with Graves' hyperthyroidism. Each CDR3 is given with its conserved first and last residue. The order of the fields is J gene, V gene, D gene, clone size, CDR3 DNA, CDR3 protein. The D gene is left open where the match is weak. The listing skips clone size in some rows; elsewhere it reads once, few, many or a size class.

j_gene: TRBJ2-6; v_gene: TRBV11-2; d_gene: .; abundance: many; CDR3nt: TGTGCCAGCAGCTTAGGGCTCTATCCGGTGCCCAACGTCCTGACTTTC; CDR3aa: CASSLGLYPVPNVLTF
j_gene: TRBJ2-1; v_gene: TRBV25-1; d_gene: TRBD1; abundance: many; CDR3nt: TGTGCCAGCAGTGTACGACAGGGTTCCTACAATGAGCAGTTCTTC; CDR3aa: CASSVRQGSYNEQFF
j_gene: TRBJ2-7; v_gene: TRBV27; d_gene: .; abundance: .; CDR3nt: TGTGCCAGCAGCCTCGACTCGGCGAGCTCCTACGAGCAGTACTTC; CDR3aa: CASSLDSASSYEQYF
j_gene: TRBJ2-2; v_gene: TRBV27; d_gene: .; abundance: .; CDR3nt: TGTGCCAGCAGTTTCGCAGGGGCAAACGGGGAGCTGTTTTTT; CDR3aa: CASSFAGANGELFF
j_gene: TRBJ1-4; v_gene: TRBV19; d_gene: .; abundance: .; CDR3nt: TGTGCCAGTAGTGAACGCCACAAGGGGGGTGAAAAACTGTTTTTT; CDR3aa: CASSERHKGGEKLFF
j_gene: TRBJ1-4; v_gene: TRBV13; d_gene: TRBD1; abundance: .; CDR3nt: TGTGCCAGCAGCATAGGGGGCAGGGGCAATGAAAAACTGTTTTTT; CDR3aa: CASSIGGRGNEKLFF
j_gene: TRBJ2-5; v_gene: TRBV4-1; d_gene: TRBD1; abundance: .; CDR3nt: TGCGCCAGCAGCCAATGGACAGGGCAAGAGACCCAGTACTTC; CDR3aa: CASSQWTGQETQYF
j_gene: TRBJ2-1; v_gene: TRBV30; d_gene: .; abundance: .; CDR3nt: TGTGCCTGGAAAAGGTCTGGTGGGCAGTTCTTC; CDR3aa: CAWKRSGGQFF
j_gene: TRBJ2-7; v_gene: TRBV10-2; d_gene: .; abundance: few; CDR3nt: TGCGCCAGCAGTGGTTCCGGGACACCAACCTACGAGCAGTACTTC; CDR3aa: CASSGSGTPTYEQYF
j_gene: TRBJ2-7; v_gene: TRBV30; d_gene: TRBD1; abundance: many; CDR3nt: TGTGCCTGGAAAGCGACAGGGAGCTCCTACGAGCAGTACTTC; CDR3aa: CAWKATGSSYEQYF
j_gene: TRBJ2-3; v_gene: TRBV9; d_gene: .; abundance: few; CDR3nt: TGTGCCAGCAGCGGAAGGACCTACGGAGGATGGGCAGATACGCAGTATTTT; CDR3aa: CASSGRTYGGWADTQYF
j_gene: TRBJ2-7; v_gene: TRBV2; d_gene: .; abundance: many; CDR3nt: TGTGCCAGCAAGGGTACACTAGTTAAGTACGAGCAGTACTTC; CDR3aa: CASKGTLVKYEQYF
j_gene: TRBJ1-6; v_gene: TRBV6-5; d_gene: .; abundance: .; CDR3nt: TGTGCCAGCAGTTACCAGGCGCCCTATAATTCACCCCTCCACTTT; CDR3aa: CASSYQAPYNSPLHF
j_gene: TRBJ2-1; v_gene: TRBV28; d_gene: .; abundance: many; CDR3nt: TGTGCCAGCAGTTCCCCCCGGCGGGACTACAATGAGCAGTTCTTC; CDR3aa: CASSSPRRDYNEQFF
j_gene: TRBJ1-2; v_gene: TRBV24-1; d_gene: TRBD1; abundance: few; CDR3nt: TGTGCCACCTCTGCGACAGGGATGGGTGGCTACACCTTC; CDR3aa: CATSATGMGGYTF
j_gene: TRBJ1-1; v_gene: TRBV9; d_gene: .; abundance: .; CDR3nt: TGTGCCAGCAGCGTCTCGGGGAGGGGCACTGAAGCTTTCTTT; CDR3aa: CASSVSGRGTEAFF
j_gene: TRBJ2-1; v_gene: TRBV7-2; d_gene: .; abundance: .; CDR3nt: TGTGCCAGCAGCCCCTTCACAGGAGAGCAGTTCTTC; CDR3aa: CASSPFTGEQFF
j_gene: TRBJ2-3; v_gene: TRBV11-3; d_gene: .; abundance: many; CDR3nt: TGTGCCAGCAGCTTAGATTTTCTGGTAATTGATGATACGCAGTATTTT; CDR3aa: CASSLDFLVIDDTQYF
j_gene: TRBJ1-1; v_gene: TRBV7-9; d_gene: .; abundance: many; CDR3nt: TGTGCCAGCAGCGCCCGACAGGCGATGAACACTGAAGCTTTCTTT; CDR3aa: CASSARQAMNTEAFF
j_gene: TRBJ2-7; v_gene: TRBV6-2/TRBV6-3; d_gene: .; abundance: .; CDR3nt: TGTGCCAGCATGATGACGGGGGTCTACGAGCAGTACTTC; CDR3aa: CASMMTGVYEQYF
j_gene: TRBJ2-7; v_gene: TRBV11-2; d_gene: TRBD1; abundance: .; CDR3nt: TGTGCCAGCAGCACTCTGAAGACAGGGGCCAATGAGCAGTACTTC; CDR3aa: CASSTLKTGANEQYF
j_gene: TRBJ2-3; v_gene: TRBV4-2; d_gene: TRBD2; abundance: few; CDR3nt: TGTGTCAGCAGCCAATCGGAAGCGGGACTAGCGGAGACGAGCACAGATACGCAGTATTTT; CDR3aa: CVSSQSEAGLAETSTDTQYF
j_gene: TRBJ2-7; v_gene: TRBV20-1; d_gene: .; abundance: many; CDR3nt: TGCAGTGCTAGGGGTTGGGCGGCCAGCTACGAGCAGTACTTC; CDR3aa: CSARGWAASYEQYF
j_gene: TRBJ2-1; v_gene: TRBV3-1; d_gene: TRBD2; abundance: many; CDR3nt: TGTGCCAGCAGCCAAGTCGGGCTAGCGGGAGTGAGCTCCTACAATGAGCAGTTCTTC; CDR3aa: CASSQVGLAGVSSYNEQFF
j_gene: TRBJ2-7; v_gene: TRBV7-2; d_gene: .; abundance: many; CDR3nt: TGTGCCAGCAGCTTAGGTGCTCCCTACGAGCAGTACTTC; CDR3aa: CASSLGAPYEQYF
j_gene: TRBJ2-3; v_gene: TRBV5-4; d_gene: .; abundance: many; CDR3nt: TGTGCCAGCAGCTTGTCTCCATCTAGCACAGATACGCAGTATTTT; CDR3aa: CASSLSPSSTDTQYF
j_gene: TRBJ2-7; v_gene: TRBV5-6; d_gene: .; abundance: many; CDR3nt: TGTGCCAACAGCTTTGTGAGCAGCGCTGGGTACGAGCAGTACTTC; CDR3aa: CANSFVSSAGYEQYF
j_gene: TRBJ2-1; v_gene: TRBV12-3/TRBV12-4; d_gene: .; abundance: many; CDR3nt: TGTGCCAGCAGCCCCCGTAGCTTGCGGAATGAGCAGTTCTTC; CDR3aa: CASSPRSLRNEQFF
j_gene: TRBJ1-1; v_gene: TRBV6-2/TRBV6-3; d_gene: .; abundance: many; CDR3nt: TGTGCCAGCAGTTACGTGGGCCCCGGGGGCGCTTTCTTT; CDR3aa: CASSYVGPGGAFF
j_gene: TRBJ2-7; v_gene: TRBV12-3/TRBV12-4; d_gene: TRBD2; abundance: many; CDR3nt: TGTGCCAGCAGCAACGCCGGAGCGGGAACTTACGAGCAGTACTTC; CDR3aa: CASSNAGAGTYEQYF
j_gene: TRBJ1-5; v_gene: TRBV2; d_gene: .; abundance: many; CDR3nt: TGTGCCAGCAGTGAAGACAGATATAGCAATCAGCCCCAGCATTTT; CDR3aa: CASSEDRYSNQPQHF
j_gene: TRBJ2-1; v_gene: TRBV7-2; d_gene: TRBD1; abundance: many; CDR3nt: TGTGCCAGCAGTATTCCCGGGACAGGGCGGGTAGAGCAGTTCTTC; CDR3aa: CASSIPGTGRVEQFF
j_gene: TRBJ2-1; v_gene: TRBV4-1; d_gene: TRBD2; abundance: many; CDR3nt: TGCGCCAGCAGCCAAATTAGCGGGAGCTCCTACAATGAGCAGTTCTTC; CDR3aa: CASSQISGSSYNEQFF
j_gene: TRBJ1-2; v_gene: TRBV7-9; d_gene: .; abundance: few; CDR3nt: TGTGCCAGCAGCTTAGCTTCAGGGGCCCCGGATGGCTACACCTTC; CDR3aa: CASSLASGAPDGYTF
j_gene: TRBJ1-1; v_gene: TRBV29-1; d_gene: TRBD1; abundance: many; CDR3nt: TGCAGCGTTGGACCGATTCCGGGACAGGTCTTTGACACTGAAGCTTTCTTT; CDR3aa: CSVGPIPGQVFDTEAFF
j_gene: TRBJ2-7; v_gene: TRBV19; d_gene: TRBD1; abundance: many; CDR3nt: TGTGCCAGTAGTCTCCCTTCGGGACAGGGAGCCGAGCAGTACTTC; CDR3aa: CASSLPSGQGAEQYF
j_gene: TRBJ2-7; v_gene: TRBV12-3/TRBV12-4; d_gene: TRBD1; abundance: many; CDR3nt: TGTGCCAGCAGTTTAGGGGGACAGGGGGTCTACGAGCAGTACTTC; CDR3aa: CASSLGGQGVYEQYF
j_gene: TRBJ2-5; v_gene: TRBV10-3; d_gene: TRBD1; abundance: .; CDR3nt: TGTGCCACGGGACAGGGGGCGGGGGAGACCCAGTACTTC; CDR3aa: CATGQGAGETQYF
j_gene: TRBJ2-7; v_gene: TRBV10-3; d_gene: .; abundance: many; CDR3nt: TGTGCCATCGGCCCTAGCGTAACCTACGAGCAGTACTTC; CDR3aa: CAIGPSVTYEQYF
j_gene: TRBJ2-7; v_gene: TRBV10-3; d_gene: TRBD2; abundance: .; CDR3nt: TGTGCCATCAGTGAGAACCCAGCGGGAGACGAGCAGTACTTC; CDR3aa: CAISENPAGDEQYF
j_gene: TRBJ1-2; v_gene: TRBV28; d_gene: .; abundance: many; CDR3nt: TGTGCCAGCAGTTTCCCCCGGGAAGCGGGCTATGGCTACACCTTC; CDR3aa: CASSFPREAGYGYTF
j_gene: TRBJ1-4; v_gene: TRBV7-9; d_gene: .; abundance: .; CDR3nt: TGTGCCAGCAGCTTCCTCAGTACGGGTGAAAAACTGTTTTTT; CDR3aa: CASSFLSTGEKLFF
j_gene: TRBJ2-2; v_gene: TRBV11-1; d_gene: TRBD2; abundance: .; CDR3nt: TGTGCCAGCAGCTTAGATGGGCTTCGGGGACTAGACTTCACCGGGGAGCTGTTTTTT; CDR3aa: CASSLDGLRGLDFTGELFF
j_gene: TRBJ2-5; v_gene: TRBV11-2; d_gene: .; abundance: many; CDR3nt: TGTGCCAGCAGCACTCGGGACGGCGGGGAGACCCAGTACTTC; CDR3aa: CASSTRDGGETQYF
j_gene: TRBJ2-3; v_gene: TRBV20-1; d_gene: TRBD2; abundance: many; CDR3nt: TGCAGTGCTAGACCCAGCGGGAGTGGCACAGATACGCAGTATTTT; CDR3aa: CSARPSGSGTDTQYF
j_gene: TRBJ1-1; v_gene: TRBV7-2; d_gene: .; abundance: .; CDR3nt: TGTGCCAGCAGCCATTTGGGGTCCCCGAACACTGAAGCTTTCTTT; CDR3aa: CASSHLGSPNTEAFF
j_gene: TRBJ2-2; v_gene: TRBV3-1; d_gene: .; abundance: many; CDR3nt: TGTGCCAGCAGCCCCCGGGCTGTCACCGGGGAGCTGTTTTTT; CDR3aa: CASSPRAVTGELFF
j_gene: TRBJ1-3; v_gene: TRBV2; d_gene: .; abundance: many; CDR3nt: TGTGCCAGCAGTGAATGGGGGGGCCCTGGAAACACCATATATTTT; CDR3aa: CASSEWGGPGNTIYF
j_gene: TRBJ2-1; v_gene: TRBV7-9; d_gene: .; abundance: few; CDR3nt: TGTGCCAGCAGCACACCGACCCCAGCCCCCTCCTACAATGAGCAGTTCTTC; CDR3aa: CASSTPTPAPSYNEQFF
j_gene: TRBJ2-4; v_gene: TRBV2; d_gene: .; abundance: many; CDR3nt: TGTGCCAGCAGTCTGGACACCCAAAACATTCAGTACTTC; CDR3aa: CASSLDTQNIQYF
j_gene: TRBJ1-3; v_gene: TRBV2; d_gene: TRBD1; abundance: .; CDR3nt: TGTGCCAGCAGTGCCCTCGGAGGACAGGCCTCTGGAAACACCATATATTTT; CDR3aa: CASSALGGQASGNTIYF
j_gene: TRBJ1-4; v_gene: TRBV20-1; d_gene: TRBD1; abundance: few; CDR3nt: TGCAGTGCTAGAGATAGGGACAGAGATAATGAAAAACTGTTTTTT; CDR3aa: CSARDRDRDNEKLFF
j_gene: TRBJ2-1; v_gene: TRBV14; d_gene: .; abundance: .; CDR3nt: TGTGCCAGCAGCCTAAACGAGTTTCCCTACAATGAGCAGTTCTTC; CDR3aa: CASSLNEFPYNEQFF
j_gene: TRBJ2-1; v_gene: TRBV30; d_gene: .; abundance: many; CDR3nt: TGTGCCTGGGCTGGGGACACCTACAATGAGCAGTTCTTC; CDR3aa: CAWAGDTYNEQFF
j_gene: TRBJ2-1; v_gene: TRBV6-9; d_gene: .; abundance: few; CDR3nt: TGTGCCAGCAAGAACTACAATGAGCAGTTCTTC; CDR3aa: CASKNYNEQFF
j_gene: TRBJ2-1; v_gene: TRBV9; d_gene: TRBD2; abundance: .; CDR3nt: TGTGCCAGCAGCGTAGCTGCGCGGGAGAGCTACAATGAGCAGTTCTTC; CDR3aa: CASSVAARESYNEQFF
j_gene: TRBJ1-2; v_gene: TRBV30; d_gene: .; abundance: many; CDR3nt: TGTGCCTGGAGTGTACTAAGCTCAGCGTTGTCTCTCGGCTACACCTTC; CDR3aa: CAWSVLSSALSLGYTF
j_gene: TRBJ2-7; v_gene: TRBV20-1; d_gene: .; abundance: .; CDR3nt: TGCAGTGCTGTCGTAGGCCTAAGCTCCTACGAGCAGTACTTC; CDR3aa: CSAVVGLSSYEQYF
j_gene: TRBJ2-2; v_gene: TRBV27; d_gene: TRBD2; abundance: .; CDR3nt: TGTGCCAGCAGTTTATCCAGTCCCTTGGGACTAGCGGGGAACACCGGGGAGCTGTTTTTT; CDR3aa: CASSLSSPLGLAGNTGELFF
j_gene: TRBJ1-2; v_gene: TRBV7-9; d_gene: .; abundance: .; CDR3nt: TGTGCCAGCAGTCAGGGGTTTGGCTATGGCTACACCTTC; CDR3aa: CASSQGFGYGYTF